This T cell receptor (beta chain) was identified in a study of blood T cell repertoires in COVID-19. Study-level information: Collection of acute and convalescent COVID-19 samples took place in the United States, Italy and Spain. PBMCs, B-cell-depleted T cells, or T cells were the source of the cDNA or gDNA that made up the material.

Germline-derived CDR1 and CDR2 are MGHDK and SYGVNS. This CDR3 is 14 amino acids long. J gave up 6 bases and V 9 bases, and 10 bases lay outside the gene matches. As handled by the study authors: Quantification of nucleated cells was approximated via reference gene primer amplification. Libraries were prepared by immunoSEQ multiplex PCR; TCRdb keeps only in-frame clonotypes and omits some of them. The DNA was the basis for D and trimming; V, J and clone size are from that table. The sample includes around 78,000 clones, about 81% seen only once; the top ten take 15% to 20%. V and J are TRBV25-1 and TRBJ2-1; 8 bases map to TRBD1. The receptor was derived from a human donor in a cohort sampled during active COVID-19. Sequencing input: peripheral blood. Written as DNA, the CDR3 is TGTGCCAGTGGGGGGCCAGGGGGCTTCAATGAGCAGTTCTTC. Amino acid sequence: CASGGPGGFNEQFF.